This TCR beta chain emerged from a study of blood T cells in healthy people across ages. Next came a second PCR, run for about 6 to 12 cycles, which used a sample-barcoded 5' primer along with a J-beta primer mix. Via MiXCR, TCRdb re-called the 5' RACE reads, giving one row per CDR3 protein. The sample has around 1.5 million distinct CDR3 sequences, about 32% seen once. This clonotype was observed at least ten times. It may be a read error: a sequence one base away is much more abundant. The receptor's source is a woman aged 25 to 39 in good health. The sample taken for sequencing was blood.

CDR3 sequence: CSVHRGRDEQYF. The CDR3, as DNA: TGCAGCGTGCACAGGGGGCGCGACGAGCAGTACTTC. The V gene is TRBV29-1, the J gene TRBJ2-7; TRBD1 agrees at 9 bases. CDR3 size: 12 residues. The J segment lost 5 bases and the V segment lost 6 bases, leaving 5 bases of the junction unmatched. Germline lookup yields CDR1 SQVTM and CDR2 ANQGSEA.